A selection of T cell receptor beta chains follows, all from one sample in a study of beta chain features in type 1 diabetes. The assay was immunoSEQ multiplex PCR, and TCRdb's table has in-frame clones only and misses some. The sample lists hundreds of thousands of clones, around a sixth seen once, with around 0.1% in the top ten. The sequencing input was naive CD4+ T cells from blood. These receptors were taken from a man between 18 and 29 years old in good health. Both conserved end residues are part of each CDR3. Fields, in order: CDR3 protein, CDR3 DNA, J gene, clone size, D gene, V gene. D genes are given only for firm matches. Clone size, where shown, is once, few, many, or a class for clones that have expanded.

CASSQERTGKRDQPQHF | TGCGCCAGCAGCCAAGAGCGGACAGGGAAAAGGGATCAGCCCCAGCATTTT | TRBJ1-5 | . | TRBD1 | TRBV4-1
CASSSTVTNTGELFF | TGTGCCAGCAGCTCGACAGTTACGAACACCGGGGAGCTGTTTTTT | TRBJ2-2 | . | . | TRBV5-1
CASSQEQGPQETQYF | TGCGCCAGCAGCCAGGAACAGGGGCCCCAAGAGACCCAGTACTTC | TRBJ2-5 | . | TRBD1 | TRBV4-3
CASSLGQGSGGYTF | TGCGCCAGCAGCTTGGGGCAGGGTAGTGGCGGCTACACCTTC | TRBJ1-2 | . | . | TRBV5-1
CASSISGYGYTF | TGTGCCAGTAGTATATCGGGGTATGGCTACACCTTC | TRBJ1-2 | . | . | TRBV19
CASSATGLVLLYNEQFF | TGCGCCAGCAGCGCAACGGGACTCGTACTACTATACAATGAGCAGTTCTTC | TRBJ2-1 | . | . | TRBV4-1
CASSDGTEVQKESSGANVLTF | TGCGCCAGCAGCGATGGGACAGAAGTTCAAAAGGAGAGCTCTGGGGCCAACGTCCTGACTTTC | TRBJ2-6 | few | TRBD1 | TRBV4-3
CASGRDLSYEQYF | TGTGCCAGCGGCCGGGACCTATCCTACGAGCAGTACTTC | TRBJ2-7 | . | . | TRBV27
CASSPGGAGGQPQHF | TGTGCCAGCAGCCCAGGGGGCGCGGGTGGGCAGCCCCAGCATTTT | TRBJ1-5 | . | TRBD1 | TRBV7-2
CASSTSRGRNTEAFF | TGTGCCAGCAGCACCAGCAGGGGTCGGAACACTGAAGCTTTCTTT | TRBJ1-1 | . | . | TRBV5-4
CASSSLAGAYYTQYF | TGTGCCAGCAGCTCTCTAGCGGGGGCCTACTATACGCAGTATTTT | TRBJ2-3 | few | TRBD2 | TRBV5-6
CSVEQGSGTGELFF | TGCAGCGTTGAACAGGGGTCGGGGACCGGGGAGCTGTTTTTT | TRBJ2-2 | few | . | TRBV29-1
CASSAAGEQFF | TGTGCCAGCAGCGCGGCCGGTGAGCAGTTCTTC | TRBJ2-1 | . | . | TRBV9
CASSLVVDEQYF | TGTGCCAGCAGCTTAGTTGTGGACGAGCAGTACTTC | TRBJ2-7 | few | . | TRBV13
CATGGIAGNTIYF | TGTGCCACAGGGGGGATTGCTGGAAACACCATATATTTT | TRBJ1-3 | few | TRBD1 | TRBV28
CATKGLLGRDGANVLTF | TGTGCCACAAAGGGACTCCTCGGTAGGGACGGGGCCAACGTCCTGACTTTC | TRBJ2-6 | few | . | TRBV15
CASSPTGLNSPLHF | TGTGCCAGCTCACCTACCGGACTTAATTCACCCCTCCACTTT | TRBJ1-6 | . | . | TRBV18
CASSDVLYNEQFF | TGTGCCAGCAGTGACGTTTTATACAATGAGCAGTTCTTC | TRBJ2-1 | few | . | TRBV6-4
CAWRLRGPVTGELFF | TGTGCCTGGAGACTAAGGGGGCCAGTCACCGGGGAGCTGTTTTTT | TRBJ2-2 | few | TRBD1 | TRBV30
CASSFRTGGDFNQPQHF | TGTGCCAGCAGCTTCCGGACAGGGGGGGACTTCAATCAGCCCCAGCATTTT | TRBJ1-5 | . | TRBD1 | TRBV7-2
CASSLSMGGSSYEQYF | TGTGCCAGCAGTTTATCGATGGGAGGGAGCTCCTACGAGCAGTACTTC | TRBJ2-7 | . | TRBD2 | TRBV27
CASSLGLTEGIYGYTF | TGTGCCAGCAGCTTAGGATTGACAGAGGGAATATATGGCTACACCTTC | TRBJ1-2 | . | . | TRBV7-9
CASSFIRGRNQPQHF | TGTGCCAGCAGCTTCATCAGGGGGCGAAATCAGCCCCAGCATTTT | TRBJ1-5 | . | TRBD1 | TRBV7-2
CASGGGGSEKLFF | TGTGCCAGTGGAGGGGGCGGAAGTGAAAAACTGTTTTTT | TRBJ1-4 | few | TRBD1 | TRBV19